The subject of this entry is one T cell receptor (beta chain). Its binding antigen is unknown. Base qualities are missing; no much larger clone stands one base away. The library was generated by the immunoSEQ multiplex PCR assay. The source is immuneACCESS, and TCRdb retained only in-frame sequences with V and J called. Part of the clones is not carried over; for the studies checked, unresolved V genes explain less than half of this, and the remainder is unexplained. The sample table lists just over 80,000 clones, just under 95% of them with a count of one. The ten biggest clones cover approximately 4.8% of the sample. This specimen belongs to a study of control samples from healthy donors and cancer patients (TCRdb year 2020). The V and J ends are trimmed by 3 bases and 3 bases, leaving 12 bases between them. Taken from the germline V gene, the CDR1 and CDR2 loops are MDHEN and SYDVKM. The CDR3 starts with the cysteine, ends with the phenylalanine, and has 15 residues. The entry retains the CDR3 DNA only, 45 bases that are in frame from base 1.

The sequence was collected from a woman aged 18-29 years in good health. Here the chain combines TRBV28 and TRBJ1-3; 6 matching bases give a weak D call of TRBD1. Sequencing was done on a sample of blood. CDR3 region: CASSLQGNYGNTIYF. In nucleotide form, the sequence is TGTGCCAGCAGTTTGCAGGGGAATTATGGAAACACCATATATTTT.